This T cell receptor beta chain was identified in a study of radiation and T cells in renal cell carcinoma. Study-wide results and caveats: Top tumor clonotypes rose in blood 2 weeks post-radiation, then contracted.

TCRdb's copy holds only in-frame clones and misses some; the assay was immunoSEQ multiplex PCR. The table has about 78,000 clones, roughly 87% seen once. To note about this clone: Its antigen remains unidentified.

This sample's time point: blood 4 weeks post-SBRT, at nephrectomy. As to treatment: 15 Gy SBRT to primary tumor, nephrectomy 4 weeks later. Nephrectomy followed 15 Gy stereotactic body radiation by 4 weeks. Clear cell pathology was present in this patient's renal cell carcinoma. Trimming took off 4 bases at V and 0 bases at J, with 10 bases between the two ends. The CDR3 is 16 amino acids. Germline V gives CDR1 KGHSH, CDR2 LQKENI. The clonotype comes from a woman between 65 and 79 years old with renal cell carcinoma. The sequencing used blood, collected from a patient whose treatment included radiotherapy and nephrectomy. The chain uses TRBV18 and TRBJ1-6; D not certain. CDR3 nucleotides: TGTGCCAGCTCACGCGTGGATAGCTCCTATAATTCACCCCTCCACTTT. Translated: CASSRVDSSYNSPLHF.